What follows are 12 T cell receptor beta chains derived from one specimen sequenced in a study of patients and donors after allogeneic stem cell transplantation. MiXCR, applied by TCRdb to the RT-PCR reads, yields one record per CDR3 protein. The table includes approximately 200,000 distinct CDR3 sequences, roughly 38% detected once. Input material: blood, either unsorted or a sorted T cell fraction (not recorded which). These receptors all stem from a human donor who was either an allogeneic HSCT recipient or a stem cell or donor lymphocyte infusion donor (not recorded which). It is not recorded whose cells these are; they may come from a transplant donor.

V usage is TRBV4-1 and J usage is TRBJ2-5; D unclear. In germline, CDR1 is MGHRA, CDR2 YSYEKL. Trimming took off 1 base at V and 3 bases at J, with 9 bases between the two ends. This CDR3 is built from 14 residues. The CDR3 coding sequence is TGCGCCAGCAGCCAAGTCGGGCAGGAAGAGACCCAGTACTTC. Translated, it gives CASSQVGQEETQYF.

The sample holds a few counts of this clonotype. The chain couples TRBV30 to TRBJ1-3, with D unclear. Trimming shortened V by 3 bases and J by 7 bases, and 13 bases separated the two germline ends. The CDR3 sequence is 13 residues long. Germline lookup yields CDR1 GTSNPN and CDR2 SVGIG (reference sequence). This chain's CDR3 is CAWSRQSRNTIYF. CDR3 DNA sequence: TGTGCCTGGAGCAGGCAGTCCAGGAACACCATATATTTT.

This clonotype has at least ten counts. CDR3 sequence: CASSLGGAYGYTF. The CDR3 DNA follows: TGTGCCAGCAGTTTAGGGGGAGCCTATGGCTACACCTTC. The chain has TRBV12-3 or TRBV12-4 and TRBJ1-2; D gene ambiguous. The CDR3 has 13 residues. Trimming took 1 base from V and 4 from J, leaving 7 bases between them.

CDR3 sequence (DNA): TGTGCCAGCAGTGCTAAGGGGGGGAGCAATCAGCCCCAGCATTTT. It codes for CASSAKGGSNQPQHF. The chain carries TRBV5-5 and TRBJ1-5, with a possible D match to TRBD1 (6 bases). Germline V gene lookup returns CDR1 SGHKS and CDR2 YYEKEE (reference sequence). The V and J ends lost 5 bases and 1 base respectively, with 13 bases between them. The length of the CDR3 is 15 residues.

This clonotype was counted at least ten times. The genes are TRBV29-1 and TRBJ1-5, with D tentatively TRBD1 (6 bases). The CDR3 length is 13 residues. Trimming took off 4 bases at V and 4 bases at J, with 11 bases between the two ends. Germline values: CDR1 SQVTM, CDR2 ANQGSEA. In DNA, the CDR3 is TGCAGCGTTGCCAGGGGCGAGAATCAGCCCCAGCATTTT. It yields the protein CSVARGENQPQHF.

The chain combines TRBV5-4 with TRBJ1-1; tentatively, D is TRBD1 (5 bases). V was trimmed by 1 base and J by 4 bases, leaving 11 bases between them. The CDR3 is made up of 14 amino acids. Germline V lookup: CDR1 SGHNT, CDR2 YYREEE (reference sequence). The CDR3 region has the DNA TGTGCCAGCAGCTTGCCAGGGTTGACCACTGAAGCTTTCTTT. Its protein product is CASSLPGLTTEAFF.

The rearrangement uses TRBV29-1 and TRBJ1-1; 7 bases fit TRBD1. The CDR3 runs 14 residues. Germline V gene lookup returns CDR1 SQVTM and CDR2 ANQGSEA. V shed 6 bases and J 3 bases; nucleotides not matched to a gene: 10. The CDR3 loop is CSVERQGLDTEAFF. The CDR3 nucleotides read TGCAGCGTGGAGAGACAGGGCTTGGACACTGAAGCTTTCTTT.

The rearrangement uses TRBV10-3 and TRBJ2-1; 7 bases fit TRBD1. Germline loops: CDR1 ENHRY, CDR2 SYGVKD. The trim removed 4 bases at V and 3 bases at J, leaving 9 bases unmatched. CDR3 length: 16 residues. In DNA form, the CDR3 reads TGTGCCATCAGTGCAAGACAGGGTGGGCTCTACAATGAGCAGTTCTTC. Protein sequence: CAISARQGGLYNEQFF.

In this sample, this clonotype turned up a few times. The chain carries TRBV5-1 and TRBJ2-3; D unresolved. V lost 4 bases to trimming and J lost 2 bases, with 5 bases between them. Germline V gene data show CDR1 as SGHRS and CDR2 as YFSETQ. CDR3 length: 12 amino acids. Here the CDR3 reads CASSAFTDTQYF. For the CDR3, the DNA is TGCGCCAGCAGCGCGTTCACAGATACGCAGTATTTT.

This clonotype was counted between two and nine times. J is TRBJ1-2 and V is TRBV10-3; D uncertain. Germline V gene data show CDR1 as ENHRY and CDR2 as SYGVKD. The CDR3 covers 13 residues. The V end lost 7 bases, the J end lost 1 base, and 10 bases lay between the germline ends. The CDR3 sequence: CAITKTVNYGYTF. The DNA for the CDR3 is TGTGCCATCACTAAGACCGTTAACTATGGCTACACCTTC.

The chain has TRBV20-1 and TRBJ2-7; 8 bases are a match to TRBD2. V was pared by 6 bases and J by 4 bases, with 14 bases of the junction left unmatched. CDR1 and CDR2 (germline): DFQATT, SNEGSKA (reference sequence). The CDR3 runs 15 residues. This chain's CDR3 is CSAYLVKRGNYEQYF. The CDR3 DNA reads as TGCAGTGCCTACCTTGTCAAGCGGGGGAATTACGAGCAGTACTTC.

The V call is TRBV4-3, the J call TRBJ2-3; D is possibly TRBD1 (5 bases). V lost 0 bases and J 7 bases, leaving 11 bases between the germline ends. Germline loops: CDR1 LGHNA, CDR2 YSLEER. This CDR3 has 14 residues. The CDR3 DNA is TGCGCCAGCAGCCAAGATCCAGGGTGGAATACGCAGTATTTT. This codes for CASSQDPGWNTQYF.